One T cell receptor beta chain is described in this entry. Some clones are missing from TCRdb's copy, which holds only in-frame ones; the method was immunoSEQ multiplex PCR. The data hold about 270,000 clones, with roughly 80% observed a single time. This sample was taken from a study of blood T cell repertoires in COVID-19. Turning to the study itself: PBMCs, B-cell-depleted T cells, or T cells were the source of the cDNA or gDNA that made up the material.

The V gene lost 2 bases and the J gene lost 8 bases, with 16 bases spanning the gap. The CDR3 covers 15 residues. CDR1 is MRHNA and CDR2 is SNTAGT in the germline V gene. This receptor was taken from a human donor with COVID-19, enrolled during active disease. The donor label of this sample is uncertain. The chain is built from TRBV6-4 and TRBJ2-1; TRBD2 might be the D (5 bases). Sequenced material: peripheral blood. The CDR3 DNA follows: TGTGCCAGCAGTGACCCCGGACTGGCCATGGATGAGCAGTTCTTC. Protein product: CASSDPGLAMDEQFF.